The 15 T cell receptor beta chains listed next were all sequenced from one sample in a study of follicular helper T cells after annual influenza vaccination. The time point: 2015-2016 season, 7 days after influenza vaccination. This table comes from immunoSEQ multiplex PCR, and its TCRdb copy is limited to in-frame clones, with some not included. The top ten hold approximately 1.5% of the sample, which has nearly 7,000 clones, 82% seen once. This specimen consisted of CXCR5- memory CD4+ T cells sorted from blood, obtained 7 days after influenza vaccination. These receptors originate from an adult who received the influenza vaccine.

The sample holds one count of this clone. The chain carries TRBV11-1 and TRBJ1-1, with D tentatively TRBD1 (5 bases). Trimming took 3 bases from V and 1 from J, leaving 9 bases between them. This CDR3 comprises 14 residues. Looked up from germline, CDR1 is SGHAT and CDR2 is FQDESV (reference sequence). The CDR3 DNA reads TGTGCCAGCAGCTTTTGGGGCGCGAACACTGAAGCTTTCTTT. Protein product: CASSFWGANTEAFF.

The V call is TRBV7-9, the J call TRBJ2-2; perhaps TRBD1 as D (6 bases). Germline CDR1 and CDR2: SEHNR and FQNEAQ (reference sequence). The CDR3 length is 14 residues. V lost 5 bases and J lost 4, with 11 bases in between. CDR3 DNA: TGTGCCAGCAGCGGGGACATAACCACCGGGGAGCTGTTTTTT. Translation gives CASSGDITTGELFF. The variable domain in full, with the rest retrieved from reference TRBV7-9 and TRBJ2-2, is DTGVSQNPRHKITKRGQNVTFRCDPISEHNRLYWYRQTLGQGPEFLTYFQNEAQLEKSRLLSDRFSAERPKGSFSTLEIQRTEQGDSAMYLCASSGDITTGELFFGEGSRLTVL.

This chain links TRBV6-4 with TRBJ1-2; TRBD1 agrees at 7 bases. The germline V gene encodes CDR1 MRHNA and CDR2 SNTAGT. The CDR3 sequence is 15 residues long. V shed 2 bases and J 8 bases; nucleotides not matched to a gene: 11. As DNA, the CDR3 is TGTGCCAGCAGTGACGGTAACAGGGGAATCGGCGGCTACACCTTC. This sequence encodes CASSDGNRGIGGYTF.

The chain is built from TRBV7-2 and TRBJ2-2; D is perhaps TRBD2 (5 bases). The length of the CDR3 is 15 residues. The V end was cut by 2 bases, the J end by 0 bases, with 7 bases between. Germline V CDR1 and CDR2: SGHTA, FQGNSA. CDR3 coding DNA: TGTGCCAGCAGCTTATCCGGGGCGAACACCGGGGAGCTGTTTTTT. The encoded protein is CASSLSGANTGELFF.

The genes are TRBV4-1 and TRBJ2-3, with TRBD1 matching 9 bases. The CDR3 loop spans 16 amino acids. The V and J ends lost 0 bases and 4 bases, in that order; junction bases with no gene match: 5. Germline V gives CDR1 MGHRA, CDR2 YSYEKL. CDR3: CASSQERTGVSDTQYF. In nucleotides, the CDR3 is TGCGCCAGCAGCCAAGAAAGGACAGGGGTTTCAGATACGCAGTATTTT.

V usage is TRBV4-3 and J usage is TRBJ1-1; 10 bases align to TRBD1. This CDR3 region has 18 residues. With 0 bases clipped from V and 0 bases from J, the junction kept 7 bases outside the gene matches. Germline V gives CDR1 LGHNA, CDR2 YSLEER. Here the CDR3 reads CASSQDPGTGAMNTEAFF. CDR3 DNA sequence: TGCGCCAGCAGCCAAGACCCCGGGACAGGGGCCATGAACACTGAAGCTTTCTTT.

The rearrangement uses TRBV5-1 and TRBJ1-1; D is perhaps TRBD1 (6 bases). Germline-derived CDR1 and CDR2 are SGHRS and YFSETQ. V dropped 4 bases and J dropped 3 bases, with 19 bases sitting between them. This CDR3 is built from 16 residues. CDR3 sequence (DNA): TGCGCCAGCAGCCTGACAGGCCCTATATGGGACACTGAAGCTTTCTTT. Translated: CASSLTGPIWDTEAFF.

In DNA, the CDR3 is TGCGCCAGCAGTGCGGACTCCCAGGTAGGCGAGCAGTACTTC. It yields the protein CASSADSQVGEQYF. This chain joins TRBV10-2 and TRBJ2-5; maybe TRBD2 (5 bases). Judging by the DNA end, TRBJ2-7 fits better; the J call may be wrong. CDR1 is WSHSY and CDR2 is SAAADI in the germline V gene. The CDR3 totals 14 residues.

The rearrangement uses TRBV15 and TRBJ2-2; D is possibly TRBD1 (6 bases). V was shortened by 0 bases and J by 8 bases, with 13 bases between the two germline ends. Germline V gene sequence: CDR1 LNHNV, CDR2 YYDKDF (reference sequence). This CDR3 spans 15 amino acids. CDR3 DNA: TGTGCCACCAGCAGAGATCACAGGGAAGGTGGGGAGCTGTTTTTT. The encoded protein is CATSRDHREGGELFF.

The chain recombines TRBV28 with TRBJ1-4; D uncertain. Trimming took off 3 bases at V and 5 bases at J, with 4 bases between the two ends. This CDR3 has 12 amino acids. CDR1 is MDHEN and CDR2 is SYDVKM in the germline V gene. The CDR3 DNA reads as TGTGCCAGCAGTTTTAGGAATGAAAAACTGTTTTTT. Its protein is CASSFRNEKLFF.

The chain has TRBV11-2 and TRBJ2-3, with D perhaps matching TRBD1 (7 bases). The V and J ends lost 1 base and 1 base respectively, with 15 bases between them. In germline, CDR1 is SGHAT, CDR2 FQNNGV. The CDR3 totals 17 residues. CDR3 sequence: CASSLVGRDRGTDTQYF. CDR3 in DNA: TGTGCCAGCAGCTTAGTGGGGCGGGACAGAGGCACAGATACGCAGTATTTT.

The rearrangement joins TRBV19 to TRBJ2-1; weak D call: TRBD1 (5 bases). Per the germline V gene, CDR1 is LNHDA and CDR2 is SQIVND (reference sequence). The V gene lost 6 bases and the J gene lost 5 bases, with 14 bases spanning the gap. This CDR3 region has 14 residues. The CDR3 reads CASRSQGSHNEQFF. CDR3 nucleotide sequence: TGTGCCAGTAGAAGTCAGGGATCTCACAATGAGCAGTTCTTC.

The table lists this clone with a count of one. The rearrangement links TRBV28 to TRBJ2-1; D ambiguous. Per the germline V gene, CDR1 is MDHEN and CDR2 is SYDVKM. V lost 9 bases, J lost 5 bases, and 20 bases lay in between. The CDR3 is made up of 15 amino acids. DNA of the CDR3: TGTGCCAGTCACCCACCTCTCGGCTACCACAATGAGCAGTTCTTC. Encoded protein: CASHPPLGYHNEQFF.

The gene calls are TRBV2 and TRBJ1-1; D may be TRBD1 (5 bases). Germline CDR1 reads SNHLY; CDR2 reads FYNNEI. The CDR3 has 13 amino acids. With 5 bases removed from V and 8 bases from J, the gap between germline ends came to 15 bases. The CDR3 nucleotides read TGTGCCAGCAGTTTCCGGGGGGGAGTGGAAGCTTTCTTT. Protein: CASSFRGGVEAFF.

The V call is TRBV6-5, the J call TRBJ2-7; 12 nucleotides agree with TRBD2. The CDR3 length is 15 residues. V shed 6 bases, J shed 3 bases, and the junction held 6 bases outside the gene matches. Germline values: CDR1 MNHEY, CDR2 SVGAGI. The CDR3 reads CASRATSGGFYEQYF. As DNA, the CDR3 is TGTGCCAGCAGAGCCACTAGCGGGGGGTTCTACGAGCAGTACTTC.